A selection of T cell receptor beta chains follows, all from one sample in a study of shared clonotypes between healthy human individuals. The table came from immunoSEQ multiplex PCR; TCRdb's copy has only in-frame clones and leaves some out. The sample gives millions of clones, approximately 94% of which show up once; approximately 1.7% is in the top ten. Sequenced sample: naive CD8+ T cells from PBMCs. Receptors originate from a man between 18 and 29 years old in good health. Some clones in this sample may be carry-over from other donors' samples. Both conserved end residues are part of each CDR3. The order of the fields is V gene, D gene, clone size, J gene, CDR3 DNA, CDR3 protein. D genes are given only for firm matches. Where a row states a size, it is once, few, many or the class of an expanded clone; other rows omit it.

TRBV19	.	.	TRBJ2-2	TGTGCCAGTAGTATACGGGCAGGGATTACCGGGGAGCTGTTTTTT	CASSIRAGITGELFF
TRBV4-2	.	.	TRBJ2-1	TGTGCCAGCAGCTCAAGCTTGGGGGGGCGCAGGCTAAATGAGCAGTTCTTC	CASSSSLGGRRLNEQFF
TRBV11-2	TRBD1	.	TRBJ1-1	TGTGCCAGCAGCCGTGGACAGGGCACTGAAGCTTTCTTT	CASSRGQGTEAFF
TRBV9	.	.	TRBJ2-5	TGTGCCAGCAGCGTAGAATGGAGTACAGGGCAAGAGACCCAGTACTTC	CASSVEWSTGQETQYF
TRBV27	TRBD1	.	TRBJ2-5	TGTGCCAGCAGTTTAATAAGGGGGCCGCGGGAGACCCAGTACTTC	CASSLIRGPRETQYF
TRBV9	TRBD2	.	TRBJ2-1	TGTGCCAGCAGCGCTAGCGGGAGGGGGCATGAGCAGTTCTTC	CASSASGRGHEQFF
TRBV27	.	.	TRBJ1-4	TGTGCCAGCAGTTCACACGGGAGAGGTGAAAAACTGTTTTTT	CASSSHGRGEKLFF
TRBV7-6	.	once	TRBJ2-1	TGTGCCAGCAGCTCCGGACAGGTGGGGGGCTACAATGAGCAGTTCTTC	CASSSGQVGGYNEQFF
TRBV27	TRBD2	.	TRBJ2-5	TGTGCCAGCAGTCCATTAGCGGGAGCGGGGGAGACCCAGTACTTC	CASSPLAGAGETQYF
TRBV5-6	.	.	TRBJ1-4	TGTGCCAGCAGCTTGGCCCCCAGGGGTGAAAAACTGTTTTTT	CASSLAPRGEKLFF
TRBV10-3	.	.	TRBJ1-3	TGTGCCATCAGGAGGGACCAGGAGAACACCATATATTTT	CAIRRDQENTIYF
TRBV27	TRBD2	.	TRBJ2-3	TGTGCCAGCAGTGGCACGGGAGGGTGGGCAGATACGCAGTATTTT	CASSGTGGWADTQYF
TRBV29-1	TRBD1	.	TRBJ1-2	TGCAGCGTGGATGACAGGGCATACTATGGCTACACCTTC	CSVDDRAYYGYTF
TRBV2	.	.	TRBJ2-3	TGTGCCAGCAGTGAAGACCTGGGCGGGGCAGATACGCAGTATTTT	CASSEDLGGADTQYF
TRBV19	TRBD2	.	TRBJ2-7	TGTGCCAGTAGCAGTCGGACTAGCGGGATCTACGAGCAGTACTTC	CASSSRTSGIYEQYF
TRBV5-8	TRBD1	.	TRBJ1-2	TGTGCCAGCAGCTTAGTGGCAGGGGGAGGCTACACCTTC	CASSLVAGGGYTF
TRBV4-2	.	once	TRBJ2-1	TGTGCCAGCAGCCAATTGGTGGGCCAGTACAATGAGCAGTTCTTC	CASSQLVGQYNEQFF
TRBV7-8	.	once	TRBJ2-3	TGTGCCAGCAGCGGCTCCAGGGGAGGGGGAGATACGCAGTATTTT	CASSGSRGGGDTQYF
TRBV7-6	.	.	TRBJ2-3	TGTGCCAGCAGCTTAGTAGCCCTAGGGGTAGATACGCAGTATTTT	CASSLVALGVDTQYF
TRBV5-6	.	.	TRBJ1-5	TGTGCCAGCAGCACGCAAGGGGGGGCCCAGCCCCAGCATTTT	CASSTQGGAQPQHF
TRBV29-1	TRBD2	.	TRBJ2-1	TGCAGCGCTAGGCCTAGCGGGAACACCTACAATGAGCAGTTCTTC	CSARPSGNTYNEQFF
TRBV27	.	.	TRBJ2-7	TGTGCCAGCAGTAGGCTCCCGGACGAGCAGTACTTC	CASSRLPDEQYF
TRBV10-3	TRBD1	once	TRBJ2-1	TGTGCCATCAGTGAGACAGGCACAGGGGCATCGGGGCAGTTCTTC	CAISETGTGASGQFF
TRBV19	TRBD1	.	TRBJ1-1	TGTGCCAGTAGTAGAGGGGGCTTGGGCACTGAAGCTTTCTTT	CASSRGGLGTEAFF
TRBV18	.	.	TRBJ2-2	TGTGCCAGCTCACCACCCGCCCACACCGGGGAGCTGTTTTTT	CASSPPAHTGELFF
TRBV21-1	.	.	TRBJ2-4	TGTGCCAGCAGCAAAGGGAATTGTCGGGGGACATTATCTAAAAAAGACATTCAGTACTTC	CASSKGNCRGTLSKKDIQYF
TRBV2	TRBD2	.	TRBJ2-2	TGTGCCAGCAGTGACTTTAAACGGGGGGAGGACCCCGGGGAGCTGTTTTTT	CASSDFKRGEDPGELFF
TRBV7-8	TRBD2	.	TRBJ2-7	TGTGCCAGCAGCCAAGGGACTAGCAGTACCTACGAGCAGTACTTC	CASSQGTSSTYEQYF
TRBV9	TRBD1	.	TRBJ1-4	TGTGCCAGCAGCTCTTGGGGACAGGTTAATGAAAAACTGTTTTTT	CASSSWGQVNEKLFF
TRBV7-9	.	.	TRBJ1-3	TGTGCCAGCAGCTTAACGGTTCACACCATATATTTT	CASSLTVHTIYF
TRBV11-2	.	.	TRBJ1-3	TGTGCCAGCAACTCTGGAAACACCATATATTTT	CASNSGNTIYF
TRBV2	.	.	TRBJ2-7	TGTGCCAGTTCTTCTGGGAGCGAGCCCGAGCAGTACTTC	CASSSGSEPEQYF
TRBV27	.	.	TRBJ2-3	TGTGCCAGCACCCCCATCGGGCGGAAAAGCACAGATACGCAGTATTTT	CASTPIGRKSTDTQYF
TRBV29-1	.	.	TRBJ2-2	TGCAGCGTTGATTTCGGCGGATCGTACGCGAACACCGGGGAGCTGTTTTTT	CSVDFGGSYANTGELFF
TRBV28	.	.	TRBJ2-1	TGTGCCAGCAGTTCCCACAGCGGCAATTACAATGAGCAGTTCTTC	CASSSHSGNYNEQFF
TRBV7-9	.	.	TRBJ1-5	TGTGCCAGCAGCCATTCCGACAGCAATCAGCCCCAGCATTTT	CASSHSDSNQPQHF
TRBV9	TRBD1	.	TRBJ1-1	TGTGCCAGCAGCTCCCCGGGACAGGGCCCGGGGTTGAACACTGAAGCTTTCTTT	CASSSPGQGPGLNTEAFF
TRBV28	.	once	TRBJ2-1	TGTGCCAGCAGCCGCGGACCGACCCCCTACAATGAGCAGTTCTTC	CASSRGPTPYNEQFF
TRBV11-1	.	.	TRBJ2-1	TGTGCCAGCAGCTTACTGGGTGGTCTAGTGAATGAGCAGTTCTTC	CASSLLGGLVNEQFF
TRBV10-3	TRBD2	.	TRBJ2-7	TGTGCCATCAGTGAGGGGTTTATGAGCGGGATTGGACTCGAGCAGTACTTC	CAISEGFMSGIGLEQYF
TRBV27	.	once	TRBJ1-2	TGTGCCAGCAGTTTTCGGTCGGTAACAGTAGGCTACACCTTC	CASSFRSVTVGYTF
TRBV6-1	.	.	TRBJ2-7	TGTGCCAGCAGTCGGGACGGGTCCTACGAGCAGTACTTC	CASSRDGSYEQYF
TRBV5-6	TRBD1	.	TRBJ2-7	TGTGCCAGCAGCTCCGGACAGGGACTCTGGGAGCAGTACTTC	CASSSGQGLWEQYF
TRBV11-3	.	.	TRBJ2-3	TGTGCCAGCAGCTCCCGACGAGGCGAAGAAGATACGCAGTATTTT	CASSSRRGEEDTQYF
TRBV5-8	.	.	TRBJ2-1	TGTGCCAGCAGTTTCGGGGCCGATTTCAATGAGCAGTTCTTC	CASSFGADFNEQFF
TRBV4-1	.	.	TRBJ2-1	TGCGCCAGCAGCCAAGCAACCCGGACCAATGAGCAGTTCTTC	CASSQATRTNEQFF
TRBV4-2	.	.	TRBJ1-5	TGTGCCAGCAGCCAAGATGGAGAGGTAAATCAGCCCCAGCATTTT	CASSQDGEVNQPQHF
TRBV20-1	.	.	TRBJ2-7	TGCAGTGCTGCACTATCGTCGTACTTC	CSAALSSYF
TRBV7-2	TRBD1	.	TRBJ2-7	TGTGCCAGCAGCTCGGACAGGGGTAATTCCTACGAGCAGTACTTC	CASSSDRGNSYEQYF
TRBV2	.	.	TRBJ2-7	TGTGCCAGCAGTGAAGCGCGGGACTCCCCCTACGAGCAGTACTTC	CASSEARDSPYEQYF